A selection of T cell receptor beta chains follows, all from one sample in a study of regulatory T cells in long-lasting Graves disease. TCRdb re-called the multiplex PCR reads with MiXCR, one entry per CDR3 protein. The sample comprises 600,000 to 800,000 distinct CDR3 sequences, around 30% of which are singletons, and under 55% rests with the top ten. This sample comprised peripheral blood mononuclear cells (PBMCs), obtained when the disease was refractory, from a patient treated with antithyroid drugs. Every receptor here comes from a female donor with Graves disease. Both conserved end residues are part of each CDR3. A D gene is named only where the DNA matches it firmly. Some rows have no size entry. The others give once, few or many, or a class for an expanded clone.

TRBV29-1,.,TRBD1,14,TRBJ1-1,CSALTKGGTTEAFF,TGCAGCGCCTTAACGAAAGGGGGCACGACTGAAGCTTTCTTT
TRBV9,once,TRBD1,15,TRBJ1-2,CASSPRAGGGYGYTF,TGTGCCAGCAGCCCCCGGGCAGGGGGCGGCTATGGCTACACCTTC
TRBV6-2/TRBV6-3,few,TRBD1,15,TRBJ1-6,CASRGGTGGFSPLHF,TGTGCCAGCAGAGGGGGGACAGGGGGTTTTTCACCCCTCCACTTT
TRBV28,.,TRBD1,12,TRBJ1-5,CASRGQYQPQHF,TGTGCCAGCAGGGGACAGTATCAGCCCCAGCATTTT
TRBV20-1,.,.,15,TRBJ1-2,CSARGGTNLPYGYTF,TGCAGTGCTAGAGGGGGCACGAACTTACCATATGGCTACACCTTC
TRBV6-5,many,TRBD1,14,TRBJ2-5,CASSYLRTGGDLRF,TGTGCCAGCAGTTACCTACGGACAGGGGGTGATCTTCGCTTC
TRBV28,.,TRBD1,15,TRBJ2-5,CASSPTGGPQETQYF,TGTGCCAGCAGCCCAACAGGGGGCCCACAAGAGACCCAGTACTTC
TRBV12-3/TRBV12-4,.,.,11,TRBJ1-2,CASLLRYGYTF,TGTGCCAGCCTCTTACGGTATGGCTACACCTTC
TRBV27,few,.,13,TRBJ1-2,CASSHPGALGYTF,TGTGCCAGCAGCCACCCAGGGGCTCTGGGCTACACCTTC
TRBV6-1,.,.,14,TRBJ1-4,CASSTGATNEKLFF,TGTGCCAGCTCGACAGGTGCAACTAATGAAAAACTGTTTTTT
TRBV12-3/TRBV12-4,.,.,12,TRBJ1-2,CASSQRDRGYTF,TGTGCCAGCAGCCAGCGGGATCGGGGCTACACCTTC
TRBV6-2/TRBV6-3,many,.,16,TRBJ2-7,CASSYTPGRSSYEQYF,TGTGCCAGCAGTTACACCCCGGGCAGAAGCTCCTACGAGCAGTACTTC
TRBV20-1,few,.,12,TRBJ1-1,CSASGGNTEAFF,TGCAGTGCCTCGGGGGGGAACACTGAAGCTTTCTTT
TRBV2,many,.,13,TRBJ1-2,CASSLGQSIGYTF,TGTGCCAGCAGTTTAGGACAGTCGATCGGCTACACCTTC
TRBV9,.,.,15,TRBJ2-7,CASSVGTSTIYEQYF,TGTGCCAGCAGCGTAGGGACCTCCACTATTTACGAGCAGTACTTC
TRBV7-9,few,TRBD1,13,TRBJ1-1,CASSSGQGGEAFF,TGTGCCAGCAGCTCCGGACAGGGAGGGGAAGCTTTCTTT
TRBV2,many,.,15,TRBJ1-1,CASSWGNSRNTEAFF,TGTGCCAGCAGTTGGGGAAACAGCAGGAACACTGAAGCTTTCTTT
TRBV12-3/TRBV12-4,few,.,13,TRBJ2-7,CASSFQGPGEQYF,TGTGCCAGCAGTTTTCAGGGGCCCGGCGAGCAGTACTTC
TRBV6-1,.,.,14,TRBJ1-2,CASSPAGPNYGYTF,TGTGCCAGCAGTCCCGCAGGCCCGAACTATGGCTACACCTTC
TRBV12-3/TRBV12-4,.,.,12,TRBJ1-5,CASRSDREPQHF,TGTGCCAGCAGATCTGACAGAGAGCCCCAGCATTTT
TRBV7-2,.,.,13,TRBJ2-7,CASSPRTHNEQYF,TGTGCCAGCAGCCCGCGAACCCACAACGAGCAGTACTTC
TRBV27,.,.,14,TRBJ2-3,CASSLRRRADTQYF,TGTGCCAGCAGTTTAAGGCGGCGTGCAGATACGCAGTATTTT
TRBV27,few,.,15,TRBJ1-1,CASSLSVTGGTEAFF,TGTGCCAGCAGTTTATCCGTGACCGGGGGTACTGAAGCTTTCTTT
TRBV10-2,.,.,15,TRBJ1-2,CASSDLKTGGYGYTF,TGCGCCAGCAGTGACCTAAAGACAGGAGGCTATGGCTACACCTTC
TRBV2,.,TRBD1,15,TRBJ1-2,CASSEAEGTASGYTF,TGTGCCAGCAGTGAAGCAGAAGGGACAGCTAGTGGCTACACCTTC
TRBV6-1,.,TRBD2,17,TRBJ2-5,CASSEALLAGGVETQYF,TGTGCCAGCAGTGAAGCCTTACTAGCGGGAGGGGTGGAGACCCAGTACTTC
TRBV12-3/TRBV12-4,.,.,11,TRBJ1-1,CASRAGTKAFF,TGTGCCAGCAGGGCCGGGACCAAAGCTTTCTTT
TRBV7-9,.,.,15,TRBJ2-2,CASSFLETNTGELFF,TGTGCCAGCAGCTTCCTGGAAACGAACACCGGGGAGCTGTTTTTT
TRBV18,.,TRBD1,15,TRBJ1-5,CASSPLGQGAQPQHF,TGTGCCAGCTCACCACTGGGACAGGGGGCTCAGCCCCAGCATTTT
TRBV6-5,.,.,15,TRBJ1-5,CASSYATASNQPQHF,TGTGCCAGCAGTTACGCTACAGCTAGCAATCAGCCCCAGCATTTT
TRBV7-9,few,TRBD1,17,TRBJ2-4,CASSLVQGDLAKNIQYF,TGTGCCAGCAGCTTAGTACAGGGGGACCTAGCCAAAAACATTCAGTACTTC